This T cell receptor (beta chain) was documented in a study of T cells in Graves' hyperthyroidism and ophthalmopathy. There were TCR beta CDR3 regions amplified from RNA transcripts. The study used the HTBI primer set for a first-round RT-PCR of the TCR CDR3. Each CDR3 protein is one row after TCRdb ran MiXCR on the multiplex PCR reads. The table lists about 290,000 distinct CDR3 sequences, 12% to 15% of them singletons, with 7.9% in the top ten. Germline V gene data show CDR1 as MNHNS and CDR2 as SASEGT. This CDR3 has 11 amino acids. V lost 6 bases and J 3 bases, leaving 5 bases between the germline ends. A remark on this clonotype: A read error may explain this, as a much larger clone is one base away.

The rearrangement joins TRBV6-1 to TRBJ1-2, with no clear D. The sequenced sample consisted of blood. The sequence was obtained from a woman aged 40-49 years with Graves' hyperthyroidism. CDR3 loop: CASRAHYGYTF. The CDR3 nucleotides are TGTGCCAGCAGGGCCCACTATGGCTACACCTTC.